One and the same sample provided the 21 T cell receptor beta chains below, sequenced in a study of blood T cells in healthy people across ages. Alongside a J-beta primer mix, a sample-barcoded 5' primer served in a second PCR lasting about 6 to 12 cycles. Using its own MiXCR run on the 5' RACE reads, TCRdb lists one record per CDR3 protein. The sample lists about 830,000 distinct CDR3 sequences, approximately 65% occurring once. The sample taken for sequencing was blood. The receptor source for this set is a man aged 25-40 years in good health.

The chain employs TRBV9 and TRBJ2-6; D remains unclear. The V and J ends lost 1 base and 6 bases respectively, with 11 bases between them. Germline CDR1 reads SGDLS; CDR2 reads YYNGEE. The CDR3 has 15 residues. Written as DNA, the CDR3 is TGTGCCAGCAGCGTATATGGTGAGTTGGCCAACGTCCTGACTTTC. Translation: CASSVYGELANVLTF. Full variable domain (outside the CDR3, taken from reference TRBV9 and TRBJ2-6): DSGVTQTPKHLITATGQRVTLRCSPRSGDLSVYWYQQSLDQGLQFLIQYYNGEERAKGNILERFSAQQFPDLHSELNLSSLELGDSALYFCASSVYGELANVLTFGAGSRLTVL.

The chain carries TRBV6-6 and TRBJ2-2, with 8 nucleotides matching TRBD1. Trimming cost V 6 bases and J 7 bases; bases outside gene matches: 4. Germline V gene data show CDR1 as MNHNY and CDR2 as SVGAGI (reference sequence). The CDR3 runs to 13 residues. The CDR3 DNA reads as TGTGCCAGCAGACGGGACAGGAACGGGGAGCTGTTTTTT. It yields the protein CASRRDRNGELFF.

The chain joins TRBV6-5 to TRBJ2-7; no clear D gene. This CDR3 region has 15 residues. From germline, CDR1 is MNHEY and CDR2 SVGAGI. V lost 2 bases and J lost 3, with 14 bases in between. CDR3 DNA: TGTGCCAGCAGTTACAGAAAGGGAACTTACTACGAGCAGTACTTC. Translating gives CASSYRKGTYYEQYF.

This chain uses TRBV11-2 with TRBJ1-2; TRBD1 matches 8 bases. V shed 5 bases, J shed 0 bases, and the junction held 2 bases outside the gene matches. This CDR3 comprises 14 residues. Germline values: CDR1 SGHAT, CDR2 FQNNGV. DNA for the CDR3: TGTGCCAGCAGCGGACAGGGCGCTAACTATGGCTACACCTTC. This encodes CASSGQGANYGYTF.

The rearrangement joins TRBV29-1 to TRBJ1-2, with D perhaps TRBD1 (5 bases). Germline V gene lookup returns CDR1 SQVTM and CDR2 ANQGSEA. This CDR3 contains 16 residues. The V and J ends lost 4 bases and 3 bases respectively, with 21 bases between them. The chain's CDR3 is CSVGGDLWRGDYGYTF. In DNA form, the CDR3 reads TGCAGCGTTGGGGGGGATTTGTGGCGCGGGGACTATGGCTACACCTTC.

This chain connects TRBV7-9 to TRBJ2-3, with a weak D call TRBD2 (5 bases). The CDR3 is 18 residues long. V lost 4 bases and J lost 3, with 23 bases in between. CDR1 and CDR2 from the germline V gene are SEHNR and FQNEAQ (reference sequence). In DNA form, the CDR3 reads TGTGCCAGCAGCTCCTCATTCAAGACGGGGTCGGATACAGATACGCAGTATTTT. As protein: CASSSSFKTGSDTDTQYF.

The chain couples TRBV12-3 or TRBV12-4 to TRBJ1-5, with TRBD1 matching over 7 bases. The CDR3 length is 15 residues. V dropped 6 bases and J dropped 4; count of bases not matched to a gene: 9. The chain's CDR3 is CASSDGTVPNQPQHF. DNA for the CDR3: TGTGCCAGCAGCGACGGGACAGTACCAAATCAGCCCCAGCATTTT.

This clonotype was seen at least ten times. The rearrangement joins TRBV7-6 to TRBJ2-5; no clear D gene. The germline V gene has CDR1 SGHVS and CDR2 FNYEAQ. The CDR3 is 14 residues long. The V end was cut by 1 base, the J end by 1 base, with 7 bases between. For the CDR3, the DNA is TGTGCCAGCAGCTTAGGACCATTCCAAGAGACCCAGTACTTC. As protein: CASSLGPFQETQYF.

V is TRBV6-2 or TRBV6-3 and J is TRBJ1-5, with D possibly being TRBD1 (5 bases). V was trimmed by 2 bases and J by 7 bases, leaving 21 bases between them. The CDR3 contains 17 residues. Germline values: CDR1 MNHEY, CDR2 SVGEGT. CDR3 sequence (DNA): TGTGCCAGCAGTTACCCTACATCAATAGGGGAAGGGCAGCCCCAGCATTTT. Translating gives CASSYPTSIGEGQPQHF.

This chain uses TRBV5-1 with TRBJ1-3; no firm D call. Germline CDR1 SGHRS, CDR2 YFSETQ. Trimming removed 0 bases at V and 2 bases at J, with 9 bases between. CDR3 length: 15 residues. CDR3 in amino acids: CASSLEGYPGNTIYF. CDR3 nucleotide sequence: TGCGCCAGCAGCTTGGAAGGCTATCCTGGAAACACCATATATTTT.

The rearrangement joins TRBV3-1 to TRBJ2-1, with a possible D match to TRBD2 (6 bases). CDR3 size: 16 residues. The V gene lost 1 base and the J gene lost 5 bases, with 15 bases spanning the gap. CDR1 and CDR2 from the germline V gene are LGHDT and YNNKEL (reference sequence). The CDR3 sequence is CASSQVMVSGDNEQFF. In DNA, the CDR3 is TGTGCCAGCAGCCAAGTCATGGTCTCGGGGGACAATGAGCAGTTCTTC.

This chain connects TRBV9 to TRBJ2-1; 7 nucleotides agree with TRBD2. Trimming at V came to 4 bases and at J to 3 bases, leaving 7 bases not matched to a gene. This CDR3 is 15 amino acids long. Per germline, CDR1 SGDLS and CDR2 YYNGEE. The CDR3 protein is CASSPAGGGYNEQFF. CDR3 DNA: TGTGCCAGCAGCCCCGCCGGCGGGGGCTACAATGAGCAGTTCTTC.

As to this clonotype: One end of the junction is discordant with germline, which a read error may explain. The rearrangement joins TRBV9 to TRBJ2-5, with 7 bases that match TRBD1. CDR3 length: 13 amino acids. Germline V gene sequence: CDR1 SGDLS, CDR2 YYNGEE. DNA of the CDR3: TGTGCCAGCAGGGGGGACAGTCAAGAGGCCCAGTACTTC. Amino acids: CASRGDSQEAQYF.

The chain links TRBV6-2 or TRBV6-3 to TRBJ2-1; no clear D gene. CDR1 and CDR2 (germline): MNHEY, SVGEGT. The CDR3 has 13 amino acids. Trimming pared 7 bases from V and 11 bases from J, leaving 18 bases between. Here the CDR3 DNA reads TGTGCCAGCACCGAATTCGTGGGAAACAAGCAGTTCTTC. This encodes CASTEFVGNKQFF.

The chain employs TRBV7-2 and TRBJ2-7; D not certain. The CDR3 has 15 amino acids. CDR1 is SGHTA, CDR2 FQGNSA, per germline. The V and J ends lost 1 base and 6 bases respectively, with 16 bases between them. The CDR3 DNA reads TGTGCCAGCAGCTTAGGGGGTTCTCGTCGCTGCGAGCAGTACTTC. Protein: CASSLGGSRRCEQYF.

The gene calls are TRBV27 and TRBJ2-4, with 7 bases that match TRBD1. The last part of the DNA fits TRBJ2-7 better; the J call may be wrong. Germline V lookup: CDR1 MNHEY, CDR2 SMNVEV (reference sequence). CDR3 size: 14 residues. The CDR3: CASRPSPGGYEQYF. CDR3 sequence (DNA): TGTGCCAGCCGGCCCAGTCCAGGGGGCTACGAGCAGTACTTC.

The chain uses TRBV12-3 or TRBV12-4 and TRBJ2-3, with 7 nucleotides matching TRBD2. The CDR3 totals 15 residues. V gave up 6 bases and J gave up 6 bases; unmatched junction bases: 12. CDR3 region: CASSHKAGSGDTQYF. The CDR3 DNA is TGTGCCAGCAGCCATAAAGCGGGGTCCGGGGATACGCAGTATTTT.

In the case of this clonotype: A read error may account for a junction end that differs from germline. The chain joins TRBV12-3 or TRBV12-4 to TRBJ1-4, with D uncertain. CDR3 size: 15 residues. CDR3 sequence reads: CANSSLGRLVKKLFF. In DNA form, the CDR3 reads TGTGCCAACAGTTCTCTGGGCAGGCTAGTGAAAAAACTGTTTTTT.

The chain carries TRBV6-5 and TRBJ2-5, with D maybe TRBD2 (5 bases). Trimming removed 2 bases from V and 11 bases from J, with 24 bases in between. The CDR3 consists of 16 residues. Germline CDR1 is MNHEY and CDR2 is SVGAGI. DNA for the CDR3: TGTGCCAGCAGTTACGCCGGGGATAGTAGTTACAATGAGCAGTACTTC. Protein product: CASSYAGDSSYNEQYF.

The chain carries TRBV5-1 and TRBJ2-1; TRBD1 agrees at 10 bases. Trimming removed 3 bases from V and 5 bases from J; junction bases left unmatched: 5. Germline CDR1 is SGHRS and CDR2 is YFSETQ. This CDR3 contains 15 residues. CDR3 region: CASSYGTGVHNEQFF. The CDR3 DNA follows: TGCGCCAGCAGCTACGGGACAGGGGTCCACAATGAGCAGTTCTTC.

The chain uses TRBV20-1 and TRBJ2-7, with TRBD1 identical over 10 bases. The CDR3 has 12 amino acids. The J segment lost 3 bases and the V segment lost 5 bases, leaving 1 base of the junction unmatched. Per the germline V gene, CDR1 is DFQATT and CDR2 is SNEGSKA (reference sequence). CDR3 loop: CSAGDRGYEQYF. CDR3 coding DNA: TGCAGTGCTGGGGACAGGGGCTACGAGCAGTACTTC.